Given below is one T cell receptor (beta chain) in context. TCRdb's table, derived via immunoSEQ multiplex PCR, lists solely in-frame clones and lacks some. The sample records 200,000 to 250,000 clones, around 86% being singletons. This entry comes from a study of blood T cell repertoires in COVID-19. Trimming cost V 3 bases and J 1 base, with 12 bases left between them. The CDR3 spans 14 residues. Per the germline V gene, CDR1 is SQVTM and CDR2 is ANQGSEA. Sequenced material: peripheral blood. The receptor was isolated from a man aged 80 or over with acute or convalescent COVID-19. V is TRBV29-1 and J is TRBJ1-2; D remains unclear. CDR3 protein: CSVDSGQHNYGYTF. Written as DNA, the CDR3 is TGCAGCGTTGATAGCGGGCAGCATAACTATGGCTACACCTTC.